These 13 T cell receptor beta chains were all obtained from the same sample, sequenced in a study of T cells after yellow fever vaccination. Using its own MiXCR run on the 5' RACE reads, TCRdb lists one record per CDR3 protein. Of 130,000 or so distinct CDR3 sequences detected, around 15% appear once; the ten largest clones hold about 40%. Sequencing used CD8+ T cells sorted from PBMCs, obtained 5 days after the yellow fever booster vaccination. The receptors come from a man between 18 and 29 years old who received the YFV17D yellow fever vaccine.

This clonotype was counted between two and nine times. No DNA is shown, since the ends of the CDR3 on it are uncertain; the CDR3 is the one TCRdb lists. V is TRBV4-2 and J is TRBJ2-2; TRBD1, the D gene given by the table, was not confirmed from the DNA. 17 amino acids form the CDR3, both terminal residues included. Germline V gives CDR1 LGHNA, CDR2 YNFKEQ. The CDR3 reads CASSQDPGGGHRGAVFF.

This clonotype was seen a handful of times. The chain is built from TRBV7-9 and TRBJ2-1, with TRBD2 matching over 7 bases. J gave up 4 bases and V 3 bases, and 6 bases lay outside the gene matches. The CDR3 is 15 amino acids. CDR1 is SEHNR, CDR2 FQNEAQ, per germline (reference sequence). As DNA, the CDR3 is TGTGCCAGCAGCTTCAGAGGCGGGGGTTACAATGAGCAGTTCTTC. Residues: CASSFRGGGYNEQFF.

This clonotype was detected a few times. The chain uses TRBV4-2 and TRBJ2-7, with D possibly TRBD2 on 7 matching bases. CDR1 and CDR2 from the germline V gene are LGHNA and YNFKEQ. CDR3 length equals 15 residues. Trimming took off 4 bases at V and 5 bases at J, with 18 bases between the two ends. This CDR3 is CASSPLGTGGHEQYF. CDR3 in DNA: TGTGCCAGCAGCCCGCTGGGGACGGGGGGCCACGAGCAGTACTTC.

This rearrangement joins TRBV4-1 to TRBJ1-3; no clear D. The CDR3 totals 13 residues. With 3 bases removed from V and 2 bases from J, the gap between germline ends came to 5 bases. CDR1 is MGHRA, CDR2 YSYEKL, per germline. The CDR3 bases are TGCGCCAGCAGCCAGGGAGCTGGAAACACCATATATTTT. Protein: CASSQGAGNTIYF.

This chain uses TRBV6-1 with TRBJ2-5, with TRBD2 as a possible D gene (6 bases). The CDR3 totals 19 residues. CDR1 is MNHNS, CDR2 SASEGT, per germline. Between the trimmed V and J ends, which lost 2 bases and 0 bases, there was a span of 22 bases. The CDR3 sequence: CASSEWAPPGGAYQETQYF. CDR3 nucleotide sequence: TGTGCCAGCAGTGAATGGGCCCCACCCGGGGGTGCGTACCAAGAGACCCAGTACTTC.

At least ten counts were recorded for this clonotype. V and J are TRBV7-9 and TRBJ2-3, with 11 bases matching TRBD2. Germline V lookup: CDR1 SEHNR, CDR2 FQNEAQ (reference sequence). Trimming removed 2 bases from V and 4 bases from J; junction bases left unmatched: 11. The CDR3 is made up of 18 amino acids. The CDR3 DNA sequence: TGTGCCAGCAGCTTAAGGGGTAGCGGGGGGGCCAGCGCAGATACGCAGTATTTT. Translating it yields CASSLRGSGGASADTQYF.

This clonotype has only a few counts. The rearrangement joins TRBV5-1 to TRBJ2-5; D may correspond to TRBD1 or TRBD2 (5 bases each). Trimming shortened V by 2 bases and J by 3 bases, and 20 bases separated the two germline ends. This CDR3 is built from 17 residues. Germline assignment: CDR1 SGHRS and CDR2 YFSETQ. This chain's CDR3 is CASSFSRGDVRKETQYF. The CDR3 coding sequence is TGCGCCAGCAGCTTTAGTAGGGGAGACGTTCGTAAAGAGACCCAGTACTTC.

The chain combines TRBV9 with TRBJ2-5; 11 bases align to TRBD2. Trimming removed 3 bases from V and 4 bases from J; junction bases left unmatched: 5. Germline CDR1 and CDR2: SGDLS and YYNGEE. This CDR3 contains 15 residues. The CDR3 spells CASSAYGTSGETQYF. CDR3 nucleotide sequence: TGTGCCAGCAGCGCATATGGGACTAGCGGAGAGACCCAGTACTTC.

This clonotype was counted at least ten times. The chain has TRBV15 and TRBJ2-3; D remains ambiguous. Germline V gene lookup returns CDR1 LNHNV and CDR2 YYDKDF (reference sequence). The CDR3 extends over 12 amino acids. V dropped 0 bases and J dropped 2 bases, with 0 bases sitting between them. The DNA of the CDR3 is TGTGCCACCAGCAGAGACACAGATACGCAGTATTTT. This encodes CATSRDTDTQYF. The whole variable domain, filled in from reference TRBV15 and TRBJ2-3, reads DAMVIQNPRYQVTQFGKPVTLSCSQTLNHNVMYWYQQKSSQAPKLLFHYYDKDFNNEADTPDNFQSRRPNTSFCFLDIRSPGLGDTAMYLCATSRDTDTQYFGPGTRLTVL.

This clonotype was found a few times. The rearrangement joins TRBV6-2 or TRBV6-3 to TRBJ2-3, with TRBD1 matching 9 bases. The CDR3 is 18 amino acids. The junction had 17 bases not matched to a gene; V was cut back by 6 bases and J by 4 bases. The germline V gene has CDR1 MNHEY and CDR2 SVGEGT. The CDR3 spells CASSERSRGTGNPDTQYF. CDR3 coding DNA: TGTGCCAGCAGCGAGAGAAGCCGCGGGACAGGGAATCCAGATACGCAGTATTTT.

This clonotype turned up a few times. The CDR3 is CASSYGGGFYGYTF. The CDR3 nucleotides are TGTGCCAGCAGTTACGGTGGTGGTTTCTATGGCTACACCTTC. The chain joins TRBV6-2 or TRBV6-3 to TRBJ1-2, with D unresolved. Per the germline V gene, CDR1 is MNHEY and CDR2 is SVGEGT. The CDR3 loop spans 14 amino acids. Trimming removed 2 bases at V and 4 bases at J, with 11 bases between.

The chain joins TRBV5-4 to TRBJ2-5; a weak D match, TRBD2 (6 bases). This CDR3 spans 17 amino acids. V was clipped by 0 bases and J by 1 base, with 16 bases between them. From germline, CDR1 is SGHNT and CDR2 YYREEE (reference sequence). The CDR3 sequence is CASSLVLFRGTQETQYF. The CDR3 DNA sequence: TGTGCCAGCAGCTTGGTTCTTTTTCGCGGGACCCAAGAGACCCAGTACTTC.

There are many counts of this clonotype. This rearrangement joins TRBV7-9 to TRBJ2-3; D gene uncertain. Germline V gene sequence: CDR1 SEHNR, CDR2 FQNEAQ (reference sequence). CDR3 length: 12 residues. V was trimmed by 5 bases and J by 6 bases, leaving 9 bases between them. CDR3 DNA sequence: TGTGCCAGCAGCACAGTACGGGATACGCAGTATTTT. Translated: CASSTVRDTQYF.